A selection of T cell receptor beta chains follows, all from one sample in a study of T cells expressing NK-cell markers. From the 5' RACE reads, TCRdb lists one entry per CDR3 protein and no DNA. Its table records 300,000 or so distinct CDR3 sequences. The sample taken for sequencing was blood T cells: a sorted CD56 or NKG2C T cell subset, CD4+ or CD8+ T cells, or bulk PBMC T cells (not recorded which). All receptors come from a woman aged 18 to 75 in good health. The CDR3 runs from the conserved cysteine through the conserved F or W.

V gene: TRBV20-1; J gene: TRBJ2-7; CDR3 protein: CSATPVPSGTYEQYF
V gene: TRBV18; J gene: TRBJ2-2; CDR3 protein: CASSPRLLAGVYTGELFF
V gene: TRBV11-2; J gene: TRBJ2-1; CDR3 protein: CASSFPRQGGTSGRSYNEQFF
V gene: TRBV9; J gene: TRBJ2-3; CDR3 protein: CASSPSPALDGSDTQYF
V gene: TRBV7-2; J gene: TRBJ2-3; CDR3 protein: CASSLTSTQYF
V gene: TRBV4-3; J gene: TRBJ2-3; CDR3 protein: CASSQDRHLGGDTQYF
V gene: TRBV28; J gene: TRBJ2-1; CDR3 protein: CASSLAGLAATYNEQFF
V gene: TRBV11-1; J gene: TRBJ2-1; CDR3 protein: CASSLAGATSGRRNEQFF
V gene: TRBV7-3; J gene: TRBJ1-2; CDR3 protein: CASSLTSGGYGYTF
V gene: TRBV12-3/TRBV12-4; J gene: TRBJ2-2; CDR3 protein: CASSLVGQHTGELFF
V gene: TRBV27; J gene: TRBJ1-6; CDR3 protein: CASSFYRGSYNSPLHF
V gene: TRBV28; J gene: TRBJ2-1; CDR3 protein: CASSFPRRLAGLNEQFF
V gene: TRBV1; J gene: TRBJ2-5; CDR3 protein: CTSSQLLAEYQETQYF
V gene: TRBV20-1; J gene: TRBJ2-5; CDR3 protein: CSATGTSGRSGETQYF
V gene: TRBV9; J gene: TRBJ1-2; CDR3 protein: CASSAYQGYTF
V gene: TRBV29-1; J gene: TRBJ2-7; CDR3 protein: CSVAKSYEQYF
V gene: TRBV7-2; J gene: TRBJ2-2; CDR3 protein: CASSSGGNTGELFF
V gene: TRBV12-3/TRBV12-4; J gene: TRBJ2-1; CDR3 protein: CASTRTEYNEQFF
V gene: TRBV5-5; J gene: TRBJ1-1; CDR3 protein: CASSSNGGGLAFF
V gene: TRBV6-2/TRBV6-3; J gene: TRBJ2-7; CDR3 protein: CASSTRTGNYEQYF
V gene: TRBV4-2; J gene: TRBJ2-7; CDR3 protein: CASSQELRGAYEQYF
V gene: TRBV7-2; J gene: TRBJ1-2; CDR3 protein: CASSSTGHYGYTF
V gene: TRBV10-2; J gene: TRBJ2-5; CDR3 protein: CASSPTGPRETQYF
V gene: TRBV6-2/TRBV6-3; J gene: TRBJ2-7; CDR3 protein: CASTFLARSSYEQYF
V gene: TRBV4-3; J gene: TRBJ2-5; CDR3 protein: CASSQLGTGTSDQYF
V gene: TRBV7-3; J gene: TRBJ2-3; CDR3 protein: CASSLSFSDTQYF